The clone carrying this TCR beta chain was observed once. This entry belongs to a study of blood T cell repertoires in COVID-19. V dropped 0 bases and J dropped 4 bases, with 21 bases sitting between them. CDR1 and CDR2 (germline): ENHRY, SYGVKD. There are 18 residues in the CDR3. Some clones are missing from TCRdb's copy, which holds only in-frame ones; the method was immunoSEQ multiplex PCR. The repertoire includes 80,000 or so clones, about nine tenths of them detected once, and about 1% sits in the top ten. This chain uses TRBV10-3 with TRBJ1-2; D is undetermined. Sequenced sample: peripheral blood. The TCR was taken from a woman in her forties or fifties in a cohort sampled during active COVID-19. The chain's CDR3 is CAISESKSTLPGGYGYTF. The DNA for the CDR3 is TGTGCCATCAGTGAGTCTAAATCAACCCTCCCCGGTGGCTATGGCTACACCTTC.